The source of this T cell receptor beta chain is a study of T cell responses to AZD1222 COVID-19 vaccine. V lost 5 bases, J lost 8 bases, and 12 bases lay in between. The V gene's germline CDR1 is SEHNR and CDR2 FQNEAQ (reference sequence). The CDR3 runs to 12 residues. Generated by immunoSEQ multiplex PCR, the TCRdb table keeps only in-frame clones and is missing some. The data contain about 150,000 clones, 80% to 90% of them singletons. The sample here was peripheral blood, taken on day 0 of AZD1222 vaccination. The V call is TRBV7-9, the J call TRBJ1-2; D is undetermined. The receptor was derived from an adult in good health. CDR3 loop: CASSRMAGGYTF. The CDR3 bases are TGTGCCAGCAGCCGCATGGCGGGAGGCTACACCTTC.